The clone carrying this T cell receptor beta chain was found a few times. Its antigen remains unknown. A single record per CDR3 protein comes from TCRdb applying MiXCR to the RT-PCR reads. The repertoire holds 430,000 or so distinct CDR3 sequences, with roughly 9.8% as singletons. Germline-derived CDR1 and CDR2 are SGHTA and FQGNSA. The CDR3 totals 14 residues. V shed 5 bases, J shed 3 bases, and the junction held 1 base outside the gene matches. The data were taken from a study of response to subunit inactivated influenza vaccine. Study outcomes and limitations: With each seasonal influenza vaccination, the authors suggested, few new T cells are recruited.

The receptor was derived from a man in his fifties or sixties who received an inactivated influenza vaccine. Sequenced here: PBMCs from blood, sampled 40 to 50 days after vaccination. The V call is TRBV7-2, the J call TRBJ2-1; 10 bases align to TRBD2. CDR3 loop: CASSRLAGYNEQFF. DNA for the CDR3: TGTGCCAGCAGCAGACTAGCGGGCTACAATGAGCAGTTCTTC.